This T cell receptor beta chain was retrieved from a study of OX40 agonist ivuxolimab in advanced cancers. Study summary: The group had a mean age of 60 years, ranged from about 20 to 79, and was around 86% male.

Assay: immunoSEQ multiplex PCR; the TCRdb copy retains only in-frame clones and omits some. The sample shows about 70,000 clones, around nine tenths of them seen only once. The sequenced sample was CD4+ or CD8+ T cells sorted from blood, obtained in a trial of the OX40 agonist ivuxolimab. This TCR was sampled from an adult with an advanced solid tumor such as melanoma, head and neck, liver or kidney cancer.

The CDR3 region is CASSQLNPWGAKNNEQFF. The CDR3 bases are TGCGCCAGCAGCCAATTAAACCCATGGGGGGCGAAAAACAATGAGCAGTTCTTC. This rearrangement joins TRBV4-1 to TRBJ2-1, with D possibly called TRBD1 or TRBD2 (6 bases each). V lost 2 bases and J 5 bases, leaving 22 bases between the germline ends. CDR3 length: 18 amino acids. The V gene's germline CDR1 is MGHRA and CDR2 YSYEKL.